This T cell receptor beta chain was documented in a study of shared clonotypes between healthy human individuals. The protocol was immunoSEQ multiplex PCR, while the TCRdb copy is restricted to in-frame clones and leaves out a portion. The table shows about 1.5 million clones, with under 99% occurring only once. The receptor's source is a man aged 25 to 40 in good health. Sequencing was done on a sample of naive CD4+ T cells sorted from blood. The subset is: CD45RA+ positively selected.

DNA of the CDR3: TGTGCCAGCGGGTGGGAGACGGGGAATGAGCAGTTCTTC. Amino acids: CASGWETGNEQFF. The chain carries TRBV2 and TRBJ2-1; maybe TRBD2 (5 bases). This CDR3 spans 13 amino acids. Germline-derived CDR1 and CDR2 are SNHLY and FYNNEI. V lost 8 bases, J lost 7 bases, and 15 bases lay in between.